The next 2 T cell receptor beta chains were all read from a single sample in a study of blood T cell repertoires in COVID-19. This table comes from immunoSEQ multiplex PCR, and its TCRdb copy is limited to in-frame clones, with some not included. The sample lists 200,000 to 250,000 clones, 80% to 90% occurring once. Sample: PBMCs or T cells enriched from blood (not recorded which). The receptors were gathered from a young woman in a cohort exposed to, infected with or recovered from COVID-19 (not recorded which).

The chain links TRBV20-1 to TRBJ1-1; D ambiguous. The ends were cut back, 3 bases at V and 0 bases at J, with 38 bases in the middle. The CDR3 contains 23 residues. Per germline, CDR1 DFQATT and CDR2 SNEGSKA (reference sequence). CDR3 protein: CSASSISPPAGALRGRMNTEAFF. The DNA for the CDR3 is TGCAGTGCTAGTTCTATTTCCCCGCCGGCAGGAGCACTCCGCGGGCGAATGAACACTGAAGCTTTCTTT.

The V gene is TRBV3-1 (or the pseudogene TRBV3-2), the J gene TRBJ1-1, with no clear D. The CDR3 contains 13 residues. Germline V CDR1 and CDR2: LGHDT, YNNKEL (reference sequence). V dropped 2 bases and J dropped 3 bases, with 7 bases sitting between them. The CDR3 loop reads CASSQQVDTEAFF. CDR3 nucleotides: TGTGCCAGCAGCCAACAGGTAGACACTGAAGCTTTCTTT.